Presented here are 31 T cell receptor beta chains from one specimen sequenced in a study of blood T cell repertoires in COVID-19. The table came from immunoSEQ multiplex PCR; TCRdb's copy has only in-frame clones and leaves some out. The table has approximately 30,000 clones, 80% to 90% seen once. Sequenced input: peripheral blood. The receptors originated from a woman aged 40 to 50 with active or convalescent COVID-19.

The rearrangement joins TRBV18 to TRBJ1-1, with no clear D. This CDR3 has 14 residues. Deletions cut 8 bases from V and 0 bases from J, with 13 bases between. The V gene's germline CDR1 is KGHSH and CDR2 LQKENI. The chain's CDR3 is CASDTTNMNTEAFF. Here the CDR3 DNA reads TGTGCCAGCGACACGACAAACATGAACACTGAAGCTTTCTTT. The variable domain in full, with the rest retrieved from reference TRBV18 and TRBJ1-1, is NAGVMQNPRHLVRRRGQEARLRCSPMKGHSHVYWYRQLPEEGLKFMVYLQKENIIDESGMPKERFSAEFPKEGPSILRIQQVVRGDSAAYFCASDTTNMNTEAFFGQGTRLTVV.

The rearrangement joins TRBV18 to TRBJ1-3; 7 bases line up with TRBD1. Germline-derived CDR1 and CDR2 are KGHSH and LQKENI. With V trimmed by 6 bases and J by 0 bases, 5 bases remained unmatched. The CDR3 has 15 residues. The CDR3 DNA reads TGTGCCAGCTCCCCAGGGGGGTCCTCTGGAAACACCATATATTTT. Translated: CASSPGGSSGNTIYF.

This rearrangement joins TRBV2 to TRBJ2-1, with TRBD2 identical over 9 bases. Germline V gene lookup returns CDR1 SNHLY and CDR2 FYNNEI. CDR3 size: 14 residues. The V and J ends lost 7 bases and 5 bases, in that order; junction bases with no gene match: 6. The CDR3 here is CASNLGLADNEQFF. In DNA, the CDR3 is TGTGCCAGCAACCTGGGACTAGCCGACAATGAGCAGTTCTTC.

The V call is TRBV7-2, the J call TRBJ2-3, with D tentatively TRBD2 (6 bases). Per germline, CDR1 SGHTA and CDR2 FQGNSA. This CDR3 is built from 15 residues. The V gene lost 1 base and the J gene lost 4 bases, with 12 bases spanning the gap. CDR3 residues: CASSLVVGLPDTQYF. The CDR3 DNA follows: TGTGCCAGCAGCTTAGTTGTGGGACTTCCAGATACGCAGTATTTT. Using reference TRBV7-2 and TRBJ2-3 for the parts outside the CDR3, the full variable domain is GAGVSQSPSNKVTEKGKDVELRCDPISGHTALYWYRQSLGQGLEFLIYFQGNSAPDKSGLPSDRFSAERTGGSVSTLTIQRTQQEDSAVYLCASSLVVGLPDTQYFGPGTRLTVL.

This rearrangement joins TRBV4-1 to TRBJ2-3; tentative D call: TRBD1 (6 bases). Germline assignment: CDR1 MGHRA and CDR2 YSYEKL. The CDR3 extends over 15 amino acids. The germline V and J ends were trimmed by 1 base and 2 bases, with 10 bases remaining between them. CDR3 nucleotides: TGCGCCAGCAGCCAAGGACAGGTGCTCACAGATACGCAGTATTTT. This sequence encodes CASSQGQVLTDTQYF.

The J gene is TRBJ1-2, the V gene TRBV3-1 (or the pseudogene TRBV3-2), with D maybe TRBD1 (6 bases). CDR3 size: 15 residues. Trimming stripped 1 base from V and 4 bases from J, with 13 bases between. Germline V gene sequence: CDR1 LGHDT, CDR2 YNNKEL (reference sequence). The CDR3 region is CASSQVRRGGYGYTF. DNA of the CDR3: TGTGCCAGCAGCCAAGTGAGAAGAGGGGGCTATGGCTACACCTTC.

The chain links TRBV12-1 to TRBJ1-1; no check of the table's D call, TRBD1, against the DNA was made. TRBV12-1 is described as a pseudogene. The CDR3 is 15 amino acids. The DNA of the CDR3 is TGTGCCAGCAGCCCCTGGACAGAGTTGAACACTGAAGCTTTCTTT. Protein product: CASSPWTELNTEAFF.

This clone turned up a few times. The rearrangement links TRBV19 to TRBJ2-2; D is uncertain. V dropped 5 bases and J dropped 6 bases, with 13 bases sitting between them. From germline, CDR1 is LNHDA and CDR2 SQIVND (reference sequence). There are 14 residues in the CDR3. This CDR3 is CASSSPILAGELFF. The CDR3 DNA reads as TGTGCCAGTAGTTCTCCTATTTTGGCCGGGGAGCTGTTTTTT.

The V gene is TRBV7-8, the J gene TRBJ2-7; 13 bases align to TRBD2. CDR1 and CDR2 from the germline V gene are SGHVS and FQNEAQ. The CDR3 contains 16 residues. V gave up 5 bases and J gave up 5 bases; unmatched junction bases: 9. This chain's CDR3 is CASSHILAGGDNEQYF. Written as DNA, the CDR3 is TGTGCCAGCAGCCATATACTAGCGGGGGGGGATAACGAGCAGTACTTC.

The chain couples TRBV28 to TRBJ2-7; D possibly corresponds to TRBD1 (6 bases). This CDR3 spans 13 amino acids. The V and J ends lost 11 bases and 1 base respectively, with 15 bases between them. Germline-derived CDR1 and CDR2 are MDHEN and SYDVKM. This CDR3 is CAEADSMSYEQYF. The CDR3 bases are TGTGCCGAGGCGGACAGCATGTCCTACGAGCAGTACTTC.

The chain has TRBV15 and TRBJ2-1; 15 nucleotides align to TRBD2. Germline V CDR1 and CDR2: LNHNV, YYDKDF (reference sequence). This CDR3 is 20 amino acids long. V lost 0 bases and J lost 10; bases outside the gene matches: 16. The CDR3 here is CATSRDAASRTSGRAREQFF. The CDR3 DNA follows: TGTGCCACCAGCAGAGACGCCGCCTCTAGGACTAGCGGGAGGGCAAGAGAGCAGTTCTTC. Variable domain in full (rest from reference TRBV15 and TRBJ2-1): DAMVIQNPRYQVTQFGKPVTLSCSQTLNHNVMYWYQQKSSQAPKLLFHYYDKDFNNEADTPDNFQSRRPNTSFCFLDIRSPGLGDTAMYLCATSRDAASRTSGRAREQFFGPGTRLTVL.

This chain joins TRBV24-1 and TRBJ1-5; the D is unclear. CDR3 length: 13 residues. Trimming took 5 bases from V and 7 from J, leaving 11 bases between them. Per the germline V gene, CDR1 is KGHDR and CDR2 is SFDVKD. CDR3 loop: CATSAALTQPQHF. The DNA of the CDR3 is TGTGCCACCAGTGCCGCCCTTACACAGCCCCAGCATTTT.

The chain links TRBV5-1 to TRBJ2-3, with D possibly TRBD2 on 5 matching bases. The germline gives CDR1 SGHRS, CDR2 YFSETQ. The CDR3 has 15 residues. V shed 6 bases and J shed 2 bases, with 16 bases lying between them. The CDR3 loop is CASTIAPRNTDTQYF. In nucleotides, the CDR3 is TGCGCCAGCACGATAGCGCCTAGGAACACAGATACGCAGTATTTT.

The V and J genes are TRBV29-1 and TRBJ1-1; 7 bases line up with TRBD1. V trimming: 6 bases; J trimming: 8 bases; junction bases outside the gene matches: 6. CDR1 SQVTM and CDR2 ANQGSEA come from the germline V gene. The CDR3 covers 11 residues. The CDR3 region has the DNA TGCAGCGTACACAGGGGAATAGAAGCTTTCTTT. It is translated as CSVHRGIEAFF.

This chain joins TRBV5-1 and TRBJ2-2; D might be TRBD2 (6 bases). This CDR3 has 18 residues. The V end lost 2 bases, the J end lost 4 bases, and 21 bases lay between the germline ends. In germline, CDR1 is SGHRS, CDR2 YFSETQ. DNA for the CDR3: TGCGCCAGCAGCTTCGGGTTGGCGGGAAGTACGGGCACCGGGGAGCTGTTTTTT. Protein: CASSFGLAGSTGTGELFF.

The V and J genes are TRBV28 and TRBJ2-7; 9 bases match TRBD1. Looked up from germline, CDR1 is MDHEN and CDR2 is SYDVKM. This CDR3 has 16 amino acids. V lost 8 bases and J lost 3; bases outside the gene matches: 14. CDR3 residues: CASSGRQGGVYYEQYF. As DNA, the CDR3 is TGTGCCAGCTCGGGGCGACAGGGGGGAGTCTACTACGAGCAGTACTTC.

V usage is TRBV30 and J usage is TRBJ2-7; D might be TRBD1 (6 bases). The CDR3 spans 13 residues. The germline gives CDR1 GTSNPN, CDR2 SVGIG (reference sequence). The V and J ends lost 2 bases and 2 bases respectively, with 10 bases between them. The CDR3 coding sequence is TGTGCCTGGAGTTCAGGGGCCGCCTACGAGCAGTACTTC. The encoded protein is CAWSSGAAYEQYF. Combining the CDR3 with reference TRBV30 and TRBJ2-7 gives the whole variable domain SQTIHQWPATLVQPVGSPLSLECTVEGTSNPNLYWYRQAAGRGLQLLFYSVGIGQISSEVPQNLSASRPQDRQFILSSKKLLLSDSGFYLCAWSSGAAYEQYFGPGTRLTVT.

This clone has just one count. V and J are TRBV27 and TRBJ1-2; possible D gene TRBD1, 6 bases. The V end was cut by 6 bases, the J end by 8 bases, with 16 bases between. Looked up from germline, CDR1 is MNHEY and CDR2 is SMNVEV (reference sequence). The CDR3 loop spans 13 amino acids. CDR3 coding DNA: TGTGCCAGCAGGCCATCGGACAGACCAGGCTACACCTTC. Its protein product is CASRPSDRPGYTF.

The rearrangement links TRBV5-5 to TRBJ1-6; 12 nucleotides line up with TRBD1. CDR3 length equals 17 residues. From germline, CDR1 is SGHKS and CDR2 YYEKEE (reference sequence). The trim removed 6 bases at V and 9 bases at J, leaving 13 bases unmatched. CDR3 loop: CASIPAGQGALSSPLHF. CDR3 in DNA: TGTGCCAGCATCCCCGCGGGACAGGGGGCACTCAGTTCACCCCTCCACTTT.

The chain links TRBV5-4 to TRBJ2-3, with TRBD2 matching over 12 bases. The CDR3 sequence is 18 residues long. Per germline, CDR1 SGHNT and CDR2 YYREEE (reference sequence). With V trimmed by 2 bases and J by 2 bases, 9 bases remained unmatched. The CDR3 DNA sequence: TGTGCCAGCAGCTTACTAGCGGGGGGCTCCCTACTCACAGATACGCAGTATTTT. It yields the protein CASSLLAGGSLLTDTQYF. The full variable domain, its missing parts supplied by reference TRBV5-4 and TRBJ2-3, is ETGVTQSPTHLIKTRGQQVTLRCSSQSGHNTVSWYQQALGQGPQFIFQYYREEENGRGNFPPRFSGLQFPNYSSELNVNALELDDSALYLCASSLLAGGSLLTDTQYFGPGTRLTVL.

This clone was recorded only once. The V and J genes are TRBV7-9 and TRBJ1-4, with 10 bases aligning to TRBD1. J gave up 7 bases and V 3 bases, and 2 bases lay outside the gene matches. The CDR3 is 14 residues long. CDR1 is SEHNR and CDR2 is FQNEAQ in the germline V gene (reference sequence). The CDR3 protein is CASSFRDRGEKLFF. CDR3 sequence (DNA): TGTGCCAGCAGCTTCCGGGACAGGGGTGAAAAACTGTTTTTT.

The chain carries TRBV2 and TRBJ2-7; D is perhaps TRBD2 (6 bases). CDR1 SNHLY and CDR2 FYNNEI come from the germline V gene. Between the trimmed V and J ends, which lost 9 bases and 5 bases, there was a span of 17 bases. The CDR3 spans 13 residues. DNA for the CDR3: TGTGCCAGGGGGGAGGCCGGTACCGACGAGCAGTACTTC. It encodes CARGEAGTDEQYF.

This clone was found a few times. The chain combines TRBV27 with TRBJ1-5, with 7 bases that match TRBD1. Germline-derived CDR1 and CDR2 are MNHEY and SMNVEV (reference sequence). V dropped 5 bases and J dropped 2; count of bases not matched to a gene: 9. The CDR3 totals 16 residues. The CDR3 is CASSHLTGVGNQPQHF. DNA of the CDR3: TGTGCCAGCAGTCACTTAACAGGGGTCGGCAATCAGCCCCAGCATTTT.

The V gene is TRBV19, the J gene TRBJ2-2, with D possibly TRBD1 on 6 matching bases. Per the germline V gene, CDR1 is LNHDA and CDR2 is SQIVND (reference sequence). The V and J ends lost 7 bases and 5 bases respectively, with 14 bases between them. This CDR3 region has 14 residues. The DNA of the CDR3 is TGTGCCAGTATCCTACAGGGCCCGACCGGGGAGCTGTTTTTT. It encodes CASILQGPTGELFF.

The chain carries TRBV6-6 and TRBJ2-2; 9 bases are shared with TRBD2. Losses at the gene ends were 5 bases for V and 4 bases for J; bases not matched to a gene: 8. Germline lookup yields CDR1 MNHNY and CDR2 SVGAGI (reference sequence). The CDR3 runs to 16 residues. CDR3 sequence: CASSVTGRGGTGELFF. The DNA for the CDR3 is TGTGCCAGCAGTGTGACTGGGCGGGGGGGCACCGGGGAGCTGTTTTTT.

This sequence joins TRBV4-3 and TRBJ1-5; maybe TRBD1 (6 bases). V dropped 0 bases and J dropped 7 bases, with 10 bases sitting between them. Germline CDR1 LGHNA, CDR2 YSLEER. This CDR3 spans 14 amino acids. Here the CDR3 DNA reads TGCGCCAGCAGCCAAGAATACAGGGAGCAGCCCCAGCATTTT. Its translation: CASSQEYREQPQHF.

The chain has TRBV14 and TRBJ2-2; TRBD1 matches 8 bases. From germline, CDR1 is SGHDN and CDR2 FVKESK. J gave up 4 bases and V 3 bases, and 7 bases lay outside the gene matches. There are 16 residues in the CDR3. The CDR3 is CASSQTTGASTGELFF. The CDR3 DNA is TGTGCCAGCAGCCAGACGACAGGGGCGAGCACCGGGGAGCTGTTTTTT.

This chain connects TRBV9 to TRBJ2-1; TRBD2 is a possible D gene (5 bases). The CDR3 is made up of 18 amino acids. Per germline, CDR1 SGDLS and CDR2 YYNGEE. Trimming stripped 0 bases from V and 0 bases from J, with 16 bases between. The CDR3 loop reads CASSVGGGGLSSYNEQFF. The CDR3 coding sequence is TGTGCCAGCAGCGTAGGAGGAGGTGGCTTGAGCTCCTACAATGAGCAGTTCTTC. Filled out from reference TRBV9 and TRBJ2-1, the complete variable domain reads DSGVTQTPKHLITATGQRVTLRCSPRSGDLSVYWYQQSLDQGLQFLIQYYNGEERAKGNILERFSAQQFPDLHSELNLSSLELGDSALYFCASSVGGGGLSSYNEQFFGPGTRLTVL.

This clone occurred once. This chain connects TRBV3-1 (or the pseudogene TRBV3-2) to TRBJ1-2; tentative D call: TRBD1 (6 bases). V was trimmed by 5 bases and J by 5 bases, leaving 18 bases between them. The CDR3 totals 15 residues. In germline, CDR1 is LGHDT, CDR2 YNNKEL (reference sequence). The CDR3 is CASSSTTGSEYGYTF. The CDR3 DNA follows: TGTGCCAGCAGCTCTACTACAGGGAGCGAGTATGGCTACACCTTC.

The chain uses TRBV18 and TRBJ1-5; 9 positions match TRBD1. The V gene end was trimmed by 6 bases and the J gene end by 5 bases; junction bases not matched to a gene: 11. The CDR3 is 16 amino acids. Looked up from germline, CDR1 is KGHSH and CDR2 is LQKENI. The CDR3 spells CASSPRGQGQDQPQHF. CDR3 bases: TGTGCCAGCTCCCCTAGGGGACAGGGCCAGGATCAGCCCCAGCATTTT. Full variable domain (rest looked up from reference TRBV18 and TRBJ1-5): NAGVMQNPRHLVRRRGQEARLRCSPMKGHSHVYWYRQLPEEGLKFMVYLQKENIIDESGMPKERFSAEFPKEGPSILRIQQVVRGDSAAYFCASSPRGQGQDQPQHFGDGTRLSIL.

The rearrangement links TRBV3-1 (or the pseudogene TRBV3-2) to TRBJ2-1; 10 bases map to TRBD2. The length of the CDR3 is 18 residues. Losses at the gene ends were 3 bases for V and 10 bases for J; bases not matched to a gene: 18. Germline CDR1 reads LGHDT; CDR2 reads YNNKEL (reference sequence). The DNA of the CDR3 is TGTGCCAGCAGCCAGAGACAGGGCTCGAAACTAGCGGGATTGGAGCAGTTCTTC. The encoded protein is CASSQRQGSKLAGLEQFF.